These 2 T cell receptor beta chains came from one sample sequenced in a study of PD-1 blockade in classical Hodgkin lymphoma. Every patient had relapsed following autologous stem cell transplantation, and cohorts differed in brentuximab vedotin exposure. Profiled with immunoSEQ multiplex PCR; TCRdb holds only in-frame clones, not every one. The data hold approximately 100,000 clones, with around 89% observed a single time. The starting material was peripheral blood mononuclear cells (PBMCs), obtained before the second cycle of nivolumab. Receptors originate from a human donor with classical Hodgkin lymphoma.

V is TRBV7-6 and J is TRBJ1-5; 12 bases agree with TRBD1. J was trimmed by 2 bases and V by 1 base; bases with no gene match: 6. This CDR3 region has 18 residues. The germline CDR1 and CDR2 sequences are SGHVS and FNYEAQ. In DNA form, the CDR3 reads TGTGCCAGCAGCTTAGGGGACAGGGGGCGGGAACGCAATCAGCCCCAGCATTTT. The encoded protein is CASSLGDRGRERNQPQHF.

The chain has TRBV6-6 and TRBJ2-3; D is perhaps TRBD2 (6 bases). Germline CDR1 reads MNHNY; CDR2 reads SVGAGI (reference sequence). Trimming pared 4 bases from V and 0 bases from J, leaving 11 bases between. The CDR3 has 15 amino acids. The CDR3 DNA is TGTGCCAGCAGTTGGGGACTTTCTAGCACAGATACGCAGTATTTT. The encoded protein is CASSWGLSSTDTQYF.